This T cell receptor (beta chain) was retrieved from a study of T-cell reconstitution after alpha-beta-depleted transplantation in children (dated by TCRdb to 2016 to 2017). Study-level background: Using TCR repertoire profiling, the study quantitatively followed how T-cell immune reconstitution unfolded in children after TCRalphabeta/CD19-depleted allogeneic hematopoietic cell transplantation.

This clonotype was observed a few times. The specificity of this receptor is unknown. No base-level quality is on record; no much larger clone is a single base apart. Receptor libraries were prepared by PCR. Instrument on record: Illumina HiSeq 2500. To normalize quantification of the TCRbeta repertoire, the TCR libraries were built with molecular barcoding that relied on unique molecular identifiers. The public sequencing data were trimmed at Q25 with fastp and processed into clonotypes with MiXCR by TCRdb, which kept only in-frame beta chains. Entries are consolidated by CDR3 protein sequence, retaining the most common genes and DNA. The sample yields about 500,000 distinct CDR3 sequences; around a third were counted once. Clones ranked in the top ten supply approximately 2.3% of the sample. V ends up 2 bases short and J 7 bases short, with an unmatched junction base count of 4. Measured from the cysteine to the phenylalanine, the CDR3 is 13 residues long. The DNA shown is the 39-base CDR3, in frame from base 1. Reading the germline V gene (reference sequence) gives CDR1 GTSNPN and CDR2 SVGIG.

The origin of this receptor is a human donor who donated a stem cell graft to a child with aplastic anemia. The sample in question was PBMCs from the stem cell graft donor, obtained from the stem cell graft. The V gene is TRBV30 and the J gene is TRBJ2-1; 8 bases in the middle match TRBD1. CDR3 loop: CAWSRQGRNEQFF. In nucleotides, the sequence is TGTGCCTGGAGTCGACAGGGGAGGAATGAGCAGTTCTTC.